This T cell receptor (beta chain) was identified during a study of a mutant IDH1 vaccine in newly diagnosed glioma. Measured with immunoSEQ multiplex PCR; TCRdb has only the in-frame clones, and not every one. The repertoire holds 40,000 to 60,000 clones, with 78% as singletons. Described time point: week 5, during vaccination. Mutant IDH1 20-mer peptide, at 300 ug, made up each vaccine dose, with topical imiquimod. A word on this clone: The antigen is undetermined.

CDR1 is SGHRS and CDR2 is YFSETQ in the germline V gene. The CDR3 extends over 13 amino acids. V was clipped by 4 bases and J by 3 bases; unmatched bases: 3. The sequence was obtained from a woman aged 40 to 50 with glioma. V and J are TRBV5-1 and TRBJ1-1; TRBD1 aligns across 7 bases. The sample was PBMCs, taken from a glioma patient whose treatment included an IDH1 peptide vaccine. The CDR3 region is CASSLQGDTEAFF. CDR3 DNA: TGCGCCAGCAGCCTGCAGGGGGACACTGAAGCTTTCTTT.